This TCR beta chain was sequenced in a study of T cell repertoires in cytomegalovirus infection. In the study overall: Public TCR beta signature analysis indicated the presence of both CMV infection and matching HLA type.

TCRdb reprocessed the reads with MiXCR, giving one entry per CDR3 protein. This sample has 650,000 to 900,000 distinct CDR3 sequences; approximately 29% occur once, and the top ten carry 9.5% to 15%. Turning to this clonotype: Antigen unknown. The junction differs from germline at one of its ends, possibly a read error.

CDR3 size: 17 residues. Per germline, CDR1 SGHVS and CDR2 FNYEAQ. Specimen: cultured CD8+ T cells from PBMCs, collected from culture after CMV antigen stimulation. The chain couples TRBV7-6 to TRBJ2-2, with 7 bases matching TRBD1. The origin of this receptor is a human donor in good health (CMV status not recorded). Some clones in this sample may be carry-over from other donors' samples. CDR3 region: CASSFGTGASGTGELFF. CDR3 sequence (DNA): TGTGCTAGCAGCTTTGGAACAGGGGCCTCGGGGACCGGGGAGCTGTTTTTT.